Each of the 17 T cell receptor beta chains below was sequenced from the same sample in a study of sequential checkpoint blockade in melanoma. Repertoires were generated with immunoSEQ multiplex PCR, while TCRdb's copy carries only in-frame clones and drops some. The repertoire holds about 32,000 clones, with roughly 85% as singletons. Treatment: randomized to nivolumab then ipilimumab (arm A) or the reverse (arm B). This material consisted of CD8+ T cells sorted from blood (inferred from file names), taken from a patient given nivolumab and ipilimumab in sequence. The source of these receptors is a human donor with melanoma.

The rearrangement joins TRBV5-1 to TRBJ2-1; 7 nucleotides align to TRBD2. CDR1 and CDR2 from the germline V gene are SGHRS and YFSETQ. The V gene end was trimmed by 3 bases and the J gene end by 1 base; junction bases not matched to a gene: 7. CDR3 size: 16 residues. CDR3 in DNA: TGCGCCAGCAGCTGGCAAGGCGGGAGTTCCTACAATGAGCAGTTCTTC. As protein: CASSWQGGSSYNEQFF.

As concerns this clone: Other DNA sequences in the same sample also yield this CDR3. The J gene is TRBJ2-7, the V gene TRBV5-1, with no clear D. The V and J ends lost 0 bases and 0 bases respectively, with 7 bases between them. Germline lookup yields CDR1 SGHRS and CDR2 YFSETQ. The CDR3 loop spans 14 amino acids. The CDR3 sequence: CASSLALDSYEQYF. CDR3 sequence (DNA): TGCGCCAGCAGCTTGGCACTTGACTCCTACGAGCAGTACTTC. Combining the CDR3 with reference TRBV5-1 and TRBJ2-7 gives the whole variable domain KAGVTQTPRYLIKTRGQQVTLSCSPISGHRSVSWYQQTPGQGLQFLFEYFSETQRNKGNFPGRFSGRQFSNSRSEMNVSTLELGDSALYLCASSLALDSYEQYFGPGTRLTVT.

The chain employs TRBV5-6 and TRBJ1-2, with 7 bases lining up with TRBD1. Per the germline V gene, CDR1 is SGHDT and CDR2 is YYEEEE. V was clipped by 3 bases and J by 4 bases; unmatched bases: 6. This CDR3 has 14 amino acids. The CDR3 protein is CASSWSTGVYGYTF. The CDR3 DNA is TGTGCCAGCAGCTGGTCCACAGGGGTCTATGGCTACACCTTC.

The J gene is TRBJ2-3, the V gene TRBV4-2; the match to TRBD2 covers 13 bases. From germline, CDR1 is LGHNA and CDR2 YNFKEQ. Unmatched junction bases numbered 1, after V lost 3 bases and J lost 4 bases. CDR3 size: 15 residues. The CDR3 loop reads CASSQTSGRSDTQYF. The CDR3 bases are TGTGCCAGCAGCCAGACTAGCGGGAGGTCAGATACGCAGTATTTT.

The genes are TRBV9 and TRBJ1-6; 7 positions match TRBD1. The CDR3 length is 16 residues. J was trimmed by 8 bases and V by 4 bases; bases with no gene match: 12. Germline V gene data show CDR1 as SGDLS and CDR2 as YYNGEE. CDR3 bases: TGTGCCAGCAGCCCCGAGGGTAGGACAGGACATTCACCCCTCCACTTT. Encoded protein: CASSPEGRTGHSPLHF.

V is TRBV28 and J is TRBJ2-7; D might be TRBD1 (5 bases). V lost 3 bases, J lost 9 bases, and 12 bases lay in between. Germline values: CDR1 MDHEN, CDR2 SYDVKM. The CDR3 has 12 residues. The CDR3: CASSFFQGWQYF. Here the CDR3 DNA reads TGTGCCAGCAGTTTTTTTCAGGGATGGCAGTACTTC.

The V and J genes are TRBV27 and TRBJ1-2; TRBD1 might be the D (5 bases). With 4 bases removed from V and 7 bases from J, the gap between germline ends came to 16 bases. Germline V CDR1 and CDR2: MNHEY, SMNVEV (reference sequence). This CDR3 region has 14 residues. CDR3 loop: CASSSTPGPGGYTF. For the CDR3, the DNA is TGTGCCAGCAGTTCAACTCCAGGGCCCGGTGGCTACACCTTC.

The chain couples TRBV19 to TRBJ2-1; possibly TRBD2 for D (5 bases). In germline, CDR1 is LNHDA, CDR2 SQIVND (reference sequence). The length of the CDR3 is 14 residues. CDR3 region: CASTGYFSYNEQFF. In DNA, the CDR3 is TGTGCATCTACGGGATACTTCTCCTACAATGAGCAGTTCTTC.

The CDR3 region has the DNA TGCGCCAGCAGTGACGGACAGTCCTACGAGCAGTACTTC. Protein sequence: CASSDGQSYEQYF. V usage is TRBV10-1 and J usage is TRBJ2-7; perhaps TRBD1 as D (6 bases). This CDR3 comprises 13 residues. Trimming removed 3 bases from V and 1 base from J, with 7 bases in between. Germline assignment: CDR1 WNHNN and CDR2 SYGVQD (reference sequence).

The chain carries TRBV7-9 and TRBJ2-4, with TRBD2 as a possible D gene (6 bases). The V and J ends lost 9 bases and 1 base respectively, with 10 bases between them. This CDR3 has 13 amino acids. Germline loops: CDR1 SEHNR, CDR2 FQNEAQ (reference sequence). CDR3 protein: CARDREAKNIQYF. In nucleotides, the CDR3 is TGTGCCAGGGACCGGGAGGCCAAAAACATTCAGTACTTC.

This sequence joins TRBV7-6 and TRBJ2-7; 7 nucleotides agree with TRBD2. Germline loops: CDR1 SGHVS, CDR2 FNYEAQ. V dropped 3 bases and J dropped 6; count of bases not matched to a gene: 8. The CDR3 is made up of 14 amino acids. CDR3 DNA: TGTGCCAGCAGCTTCGGACTAGGTTTGAGCGAGCAGTACTTC. Protein: CASSFGLGLSEQYF.

By proportion, this clone is medium-sized. CDR3 sequence reads: CASSPGNTEAFF. CDR3 sequence (DNA): TGTGCCAGCAGTCCCGGGAACACTGAAGCTTTCTTT. This chain joins TRBV28 and TRBJ1-1, with D unresolved. Germline CDR1 and CDR2: MDHEN and SYDVKM. The CDR3 consists of 12 residues. V was trimmed by 5 bases and J by 1 base, leaving 5 bases between them.

This chain connects TRBV28 to TRBJ2-5, with TRBD1 matching over 7 bases. The junction had 14 bases not matched to a gene; V was cut back by 6 bases and J by 7 bases. The CDR3 covers 15 residues. CDR1 MDHEN and CDR2 SYDVKM come from the germline V gene. This CDR3 is CASSYGQAPVWTQYF. The CDR3 DNA is TGTGCCAGCAGCTATGGACAGGCCCCAGTTTGGACCCAGTACTTC.

This clone was detected only a few times. This rearrangement joins TRBV4-1 to TRBJ2-1; 11 bases match TRBD2. The germline V gene has CDR1 MGHRA and CDR2 YSYEKL. The V segment lost 1 base and the J segment 9 bases; nucleotides outside the gene matches: 5. The CDR3 loop spans 15 amino acids. CDR3 nucleotides: TGCGCCAGCAGCCAAGGACTAGCGGGACAGGGTGAGCAGTTCTTC. It codes for CASSQGLAGQGEQFF.

The CDR3 spells CASSLYYRPGYGYTF. The CDR3 DNA reads TGCGCCAGCAGCTTGTATTACAGGCCAGGGTATGGCTACACCTTC. The V call is TRBV5-1, the J call TRBJ1-2; TRBD1 is a possible D gene (5 bases). V lost 1 base and J 5 bases, leaving 15 bases between the germline ends. CDR3 length equals 15 residues. Germline lookup yields CDR1 SGHRS and CDR2 YFSETQ.

The V and J genes are TRBV7-6 and TRBJ2-7; the match to TRBD1 covers 8 bases. V trimming: 6 bases; J trimming: 1 base; junction bases outside the gene matches: 8. There are 15 residues in the CDR3. Per the germline V gene, CDR1 is SGHVS and CDR2 is FNYEAQ. This CDR3 is CASSLDRGLSYEQYF. The CDR3 nucleotides are TGTGCCAGCAGTCTAGACAGGGGATTGTCCTACGAGCAGTACTTC. The whole variable domain, remainder taken from reference TRBV7-6 and TRBJ2-7, is GAGVSQSPRYKVTKRGQDVALRCDPISGHVSLYWYRQALGQGPEFLTYFNYEAQQDKSGLPNDRFSAERPEGSISTLTIQRTEQRDSAMYRCASSLDRGLSYEQYFGPGTRLTVT.

This clone was seen once. This chain joins TRBV28 and TRBJ2-1; D perhaps matches TRBD1 (5 bases). CDR1 MDHEN and CDR2 SYDVKM come from the germline V gene. This CDR3 has 12 amino acids. V was cut by 3 bases and J by 9 bases, with 9 bases left in between. This CDR3 is CASSLVGPEQFF. CDR3 bases: TGTGCCAGCAGTTTGGTGGGGCCTGAGCAGTTCTTC.